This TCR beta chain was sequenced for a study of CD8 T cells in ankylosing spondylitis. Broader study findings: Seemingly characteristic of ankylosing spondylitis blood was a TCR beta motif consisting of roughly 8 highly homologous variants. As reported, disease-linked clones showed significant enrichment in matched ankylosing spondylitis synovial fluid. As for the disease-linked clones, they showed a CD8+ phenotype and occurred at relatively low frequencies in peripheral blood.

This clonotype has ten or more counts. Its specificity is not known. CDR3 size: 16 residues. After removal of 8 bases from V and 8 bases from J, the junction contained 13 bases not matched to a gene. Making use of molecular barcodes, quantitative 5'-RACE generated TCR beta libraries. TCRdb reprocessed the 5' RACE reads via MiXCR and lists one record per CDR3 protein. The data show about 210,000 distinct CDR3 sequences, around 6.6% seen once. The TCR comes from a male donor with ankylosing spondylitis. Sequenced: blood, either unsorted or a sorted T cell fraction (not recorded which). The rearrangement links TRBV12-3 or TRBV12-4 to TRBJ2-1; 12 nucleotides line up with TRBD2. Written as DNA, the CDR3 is TGTGCCAGCGAAAGCCCCCTAGCGGGAGGGCCCTATGAGCAGTTCTTC. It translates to CASESPLAGGPYEQFF.